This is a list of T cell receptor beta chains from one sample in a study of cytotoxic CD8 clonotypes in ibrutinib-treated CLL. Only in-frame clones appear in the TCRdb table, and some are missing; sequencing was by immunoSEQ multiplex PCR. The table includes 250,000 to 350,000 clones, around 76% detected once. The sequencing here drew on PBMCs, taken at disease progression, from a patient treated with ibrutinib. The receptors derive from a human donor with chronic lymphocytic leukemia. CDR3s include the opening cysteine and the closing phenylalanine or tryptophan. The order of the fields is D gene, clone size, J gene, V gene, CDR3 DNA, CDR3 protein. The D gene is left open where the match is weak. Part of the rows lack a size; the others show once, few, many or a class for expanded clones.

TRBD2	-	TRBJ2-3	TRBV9	TGTGCCAGCAGCCCCAGACTAGCGATGACTAGCACAGATACGCAGTATTTT	CASSPRLAMTSTDTQYF
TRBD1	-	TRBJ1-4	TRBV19	TGTGCCAGTACCTCGCATCAGGGGGCGGATGAAAAACTGTTTTTT	CASTSHQGADEKLFF
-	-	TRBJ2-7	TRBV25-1	TGTGCCAGCAGTGAACGTGGGAATGCCCCATACGAGCAGTACTTC	CASSERGNAPYEQYF
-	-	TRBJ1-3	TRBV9	TGTGCCAGCAGCGGAGGTAGGGGGGGTGGAAACACCATATATTTT	CASSGGRGGGNTIYF
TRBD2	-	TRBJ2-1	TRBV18	TGTGCCAGCTCACCAACTAGCGGGGGGGCTAAGCAGTTCTTC	CASSPTSGGAKQFF
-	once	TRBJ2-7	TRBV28	TGTGCCAGCAGTTTGGGGCTAGCCGGGATCTACGAGCAGTACTTC	CASSLGLAGIYEQYF
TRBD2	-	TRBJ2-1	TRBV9	TGTGCCAGCAGCGACCGGGGGGTGCAGTTCTTC	CASSDRGVQFF
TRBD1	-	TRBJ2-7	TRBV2	TGTGCCAGCAGAAAAGGGACAGGGATCGCCCACGAGCAGTACTTC	CASRKGTGIAHEQYF
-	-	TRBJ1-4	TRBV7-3	TGTGCCAGACCAACTCCAACTAATGAAAAACTGTTTTTT	CARPTPTNEKLFF
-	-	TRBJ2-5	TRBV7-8	TGTGCCAGCAGCGCCCGGGGAGGGGCGGGGGCCGGATGGACCCAGTACTTC	CASSARGGAGAGWTQYF
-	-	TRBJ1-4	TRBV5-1	TGCGCCAGCAGCCTAAAGGCGGATGAAAAACTGTTTTTT	CASSLKADEKLFF
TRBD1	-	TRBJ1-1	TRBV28	TGTGCCAGCAGCCCTGGACAGGGGGTAGAAGCTTTCTTT	CASSPGQGVEAFF
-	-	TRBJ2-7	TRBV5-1	TGCGCCAGCAGCTTAGACGGACCCGGCTACAGCTCCTACGAGCAGTACTTC	CASSLDGPGYSSYEQYF
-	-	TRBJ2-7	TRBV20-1	TGCAGTGCCGAAAGGGCGCGGTACTTC	CSAERARYF
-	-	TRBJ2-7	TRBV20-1	TGCAGTGCTAACTACGAGCAGTACTTC	CSANYEQYF
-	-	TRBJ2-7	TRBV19	TGTGCCAGTAGTATATCCTCTCGACAGGACGAGCAGTACTTC	CASSISSRQDEQYF
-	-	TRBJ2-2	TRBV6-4	TGTGCCAGAACCGCACCGAACACCGGGGAGCTGTTTTTT	CARTAPNTGELFF
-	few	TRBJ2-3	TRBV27	TGTGCCAGCAGTATCGACAGGCATACGCAGTATTTT	CASSIDRHTQYF
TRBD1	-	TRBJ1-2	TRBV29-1	TGCAGCGCCGGGACAGGGCTCTATGGCTACACCTTC	CSAGTGLYGYTF
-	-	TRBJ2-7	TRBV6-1	TGTGCCAGCAGTGAAGGGGTTACCTACGAGCAGTACTTC	CASSEGVTYEQYF
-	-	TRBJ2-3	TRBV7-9	TGTGCCAGCAGCTCCTGGACCTCACCCCTGACAGATACGCAGTATTTT	CASSSWTSPLTDTQYF
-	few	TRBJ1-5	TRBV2	TGTGCCAGCATGGCAGGGGTCAATCAGCCCCAGCATTTT	CASMAGVNQPQHF
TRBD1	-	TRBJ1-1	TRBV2	TGTGCCAGCGGGGACAGCAGGCAAGCTTTCTTT	CASGDSRQAFF
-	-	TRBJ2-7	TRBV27	TGTGCCAGCAGTAGAACAGGGTCATACGAGCAGTACTTC	CASSRTGSYEQYF
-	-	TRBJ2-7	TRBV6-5	TGTGCCAGCAGTTACTATATGGGGAGCTACGAGCAGTACTTC	CASSYYMGSYEQYF
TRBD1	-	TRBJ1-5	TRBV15	TGTGCCACCAGCATGGGGGACAGGGTTGAACAGCCCCAGCATTTT	CATSMGDRVEQPQHF
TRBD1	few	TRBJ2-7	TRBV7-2	TGTGCCAGCAGCTTAGCCCCAGGACAGGGCTACGAGCAGTACTTC	CASSLAPGQGYEQYF
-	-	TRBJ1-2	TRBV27	TGTGCCAGCACCGCCACAGGGAACTATGGCTACACCTTC	CASTATGNYGYTF